These 11 T cell receptor beta chains were sequenced from one sample in a study of shared clonotypes between healthy human individuals. TCRdb keeps only in-frame clones here, not all; method: immunoSEQ multiplex PCR. This table holds about 470,000 clones, roughly 77% found once. Material: PBMCs. All receptors come from a woman aged 40-49 years in good health. Some clones in this sample may be carry-over from other donors' samples.

The table lists this clone with a count of one. The chain uses TRBV7-2 and TRBJ1-1, with a weak D call TRBD1 (6 bases). In germline, CDR1 is SGHTA, CDR2 FQGNSA. Trimming took off 5 bases at V and 3 bases at J, with 19 bases between the two ends. The CDR3 covers 16 residues. The CDR3 sequence: CASSPPGGARDTEAFF. The CDR3 DNA follows: TGTGCCAGCAGCCCCCCGGGGGGCGCCCGGGACACTGAAGCTTTCTTT.

CDR3 residues: CASRAASYIGQFF. CDR3 sequence (DNA): TGTGCCAGCAGAGCGGCTTCGTACATCGGGCAGTTCTTC. The gene calls are TRBV28 and TRBJ2-1; a possible D gene is TRBD2 (5 bases). Germline CDR1 reads MDHEN; CDR2 reads SYDVKM. This CDR3 comprises 13 residues. The germline V and J ends were trimmed by 6 bases and 12 bases, with 18 bases remaining between them.

This chain connects TRBV5-1 to TRBJ2-7, with 9 bases that match TRBD2. CDR3 length equals 15 residues. Germline loops: CDR1 SGHRS, CDR2 YFSETQ. Trimming took 4 bases from V and 0 from J; bases not matched to a gene: 5. The CDR3 nucleotides are TGCGCCAGCAGCATTAGCGGGAGTCGCTCCTACGAGCAGTACTTC. This translates into CASSISGSRSYEQYF.

This chain links TRBV28 with TRBJ2-2; D remains ambiguous. The CDR3 covers 16 residues. V dropped 6 bases and J dropped 6 bases, with 20 bases sitting between them. Looked up from germline, CDR1 is MDHEN and CDR2 is SYDVKM. The CDR3 coding sequence is TGTGCCAGCAGCCACTCCCCGGCGGATGGTTCCGGGGAGCTGTTTTTT. This translates into CASSHSPADGSGELFF.

The rearrangement links TRBV5-1 to TRBJ2-1, with 11 bases that match TRBD2. The V gene end was trimmed by 4 bases and the J gene end by 15 bases; junction bases not matched to a gene: 6. This CDR3 region has 12 residues. The germline CDR1 and CDR2 sequences are SGHRS and YFSETQ. The CDR3 DNA is TGCGCCAGCAGCCTTACCGGGACTAGCGGGTTCTTC. Its translation: CASSLTGTSGFF.

This chain uses TRBV19 with TRBJ2-7; TRBD2 agrees at 11 bases. Trimming cost V 3 bases and J 4 bases; bases outside gene matches: 5. Germline-derived CDR1 and CDR2 are LNHDA and SQIVND (reference sequence). CDR3 length: 15 amino acids. Here the CDR3 reads CASSISSGRFYEQYF. Written as DNA, the CDR3 is TGTGCCAGTAGTATCTCTAGCGGGAGGTTTTACGAGCAGTACTTC.

The V gene is TRBV20-1, the J gene TRBJ2-5, with D unclear. V was clipped by 6 bases and J by 3 bases, with 8 bases between them. The CDR3 extends over 11 amino acids. In germline, CDR1 is DFQATT, CDR2 SNEGSKA (reference sequence). Written as DNA, the CDR3 is TGCAGTGCGATAGGCGAAGAGACCCAGTACTTC. Its protein is CSAIGEETQYF.

This clone was observed a handful of times. The V call is TRBV10-3, the J call TRBJ1-2; a possible D gene is TRBD1 (6 bases). The CDR3 runs to 15 residues. V gave up 4 bases and J gave up 0 bases, with 12 bases separating them. CDR1 and CDR2 from the germline V gene are ENHRY and SYGVKD. The CDR3 DNA reads as TGTGCCATCAGTGGGGGACACCGAGCTAACTATGGCTACACCTTC. Its translation: CAISGGHRANYGYTF.

The chain links TRBV7-9 to TRBJ2-3; D remains unclear. Germline CDR1 reads SEHNR; CDR2 reads FQNEAQ (reference sequence). V was pared by 3 bases and J by 6 bases, with 1 base between. CDR3 size: 10 residues. The CDR3 here is CASSFDTQYF. CDR3 DNA sequence: TGTGCCAGCAGCTTCGATACGCAGTATTTT.

To note about this clone: A read error likely explains this, since a far larger clone differs by one base. Other DNA variants within this sample encode the same CDR3. The chain carries TRBV28 and TRBJ1-1, with D perhaps matching TRBD1 (5 bases). The V gene lost 2 bases and the J gene lost 5 bases, with 18 bases spanning the gap. The germline gives CDR1 MDHEN, CDR2 SYDVKM. This CDR3 region has 16 residues. The CDR3 spells CASSLTIGQEGTEAFF. CDR3 bases: TGTGCCAGCAGTTTAACGATCGGCCAGGAGGGGACTGAAGCTTTCTTT.

The V call is TRBV6-5, the J call TRBJ2-7, with D possibly TRBD2 on 6 matching bases. The CDR3 extends over 15 amino acids. V was shortened by 7 bases and J by 2 bases, with 18 bases between the two germline ends. Germline V gene sequence: CDR1 MNHEY, CDR2 SVGAGI. CDR3 sequence reads: CASTRAGGGPYEQYF. The CDR3 DNA follows: TGTGCCAGCACCAGAGCCGGAGGAGGGCCCTACGAGCAGTACTTC.